Following are 27 T cell receptor beta chains from one sample sequenced in a study of blood T cells in healthy people across ages. A second PCR of roughly 7 to 11 cycles used a sample-barcoded 5' primer and a J-beta primer mix. A single record per CDR3 protein comes from TCRdb applying MiXCR to the 5' RACE reads. Among some 800,000 distinct CDR3 sequences, 20% to 25% were seen once, and the ten largest hold under 4.5%. These data also formed part of another study, on T cells of mothers and their children.

The sequenced material came from blood. Receptors originate from a boy between 5 and 17 years old in good health.

In its sample, this clonotype was seen a few times. The chain is built from TRBV29-1 and TRBJ2-5; 11 positions agree with TRBD2. The better agreement between TRBJ2-7 and the DNA end casts doubt on the J call. CDR3 length equals 14 residues. Germline V gives CDR1 SQVTM, CDR2 ANQGSEA. The CDR3 DNA reads TGCAGCGTTGAATCGACTAGCGGGACCCACGAGCAGTACTTC. Translated, it gives CSVESTSGTHEQYF.

The V and J genes are TRBV4-3 and TRBJ2-5; 7 nucleotides match TRBD2. V lost 4 bases, J lost 5 bases, and 10 bases stayed unmatched. This CDR3 is 15 amino acids long. CDR1 and CDR2 (germline): LGHNA, YSLEER. Here the CDR3 DNA reads TGCGCCAGCAGCCTGAGTATGCGGGGGAGGGAGACCCAGTACTTC. Translated, it gives CASSLSMRGRETQYF.

V gene TRBV12-3 or TRBV12-4 combines with J gene TRBJ2-3, with a possible D match to TRBD2 (6 bases). The CDR3 spans 15 residues. V was trimmed by 3 bases and J by 2 bases, leaving 12 bases between them. CDR3 region: CASSFFSGNTDTQYF. The CDR3 DNA is TGTGCCAGCAGTTTTTTTAGCGGAAACACAGATACGCAGTATTTT.

This sequence joins TRBV11-2 and TRBJ2-3; D is perhaps TRBD1 (6 bases). The length of the CDR3 is 17 residues. CDR1 is SGHAT and CDR2 is FQNNGV in the germline V gene. Trimming took off 2 bases at V and 12 bases at J, with 27 bases between the two ends. The CDR3 is CASSLIVIRTEKIVQYF. CDR3 DNA: TGTGCCAGCAGCTTAATTGTAATCCGGACAGAAAAAATAGTACAGTATTTT.

This clonotype has more than one count but fewer than ten. The genes are TRBV12-3 or TRBV12-4 and TRBJ2-4, with TRBD1 identical over 7 bases. The V and J ends lost 5 bases and 0 bases, in that order; junction bases with no gene match: 7. The CDR3 has 16 amino acids. Written as DNA, the CDR3 is TGTGCCAGCAGTAGGGACAGCCCAATAGCCAAAAACATTCAGTACTTC. Translation: CASSRDSPIAKNIQYF.

The chain links TRBV29-1 to TRBJ2-1; TRBD1 matches at 7 bases. The CDR3 length is 11 residues. V shed 7 bases and J 7 bases; nucleotides not matched to a gene: 4. CDR1 SQVTM and CDR2 ANQGSEA come from the germline V gene. The DNA for the CDR3 is TGCAGCGCCGAACAGGGGAATGAGCAGTTCTTC. Translating it yields CSAEQGNEQFF.

The CDR3 DNA reads TGTGCCAGCAGCTCCCTTCTGGACACTGAAGCTTTCTTT. Translation: CASSSLLDTEAFF. V is TRBV7-9 and J is TRBJ1-1; D ambiguous. The CDR3 spans 13 residues. CDR1 SEHNR and CDR2 FQNEAQ come from the germline V gene (reference sequence). V lost 4 bases, J lost 3 bases, and 9 bases lay in between. Variable domain in full (rest from reference TRBV7-9 and TRBJ1-1): DTGVSQNPRHKITKRGQNVTFRCDPISEHNRLYWYRQTLGQGPEFLTYFQNEAQLEKSRLLSDRFSAERPKGSFSTLEIQRTEQGDSAMYLCASSSLLDTEAFFGQGTRLTVV.

The rearrangement uses TRBV29-1 and TRBJ2-1; 7 nucleotides match TRBD2. The germline V gene encodes CDR1 SQVTM and CDR2 ANQGSEA. The CDR3 covers 13 residues. V was clipped by 7 bases and J by 4 bases; unmatched bases: 7. The CDR3 sequence: CSASSAGYNEQFF. The CDR3 region has the DNA TGCAGCGCATCCTCAGCGGGATACAATGAGCAGTTCTTC.

V gene TRBV12-3 or TRBV12-4 combines with J gene TRBJ2-7; perhaps TRBD1 as D (5 bases). This CDR3 is 15 amino acids long. Trimming stripped 1 base from V and 3 bases from J, with 13 bases between. The CDR3 nucleotides read TGTGCCAGCAGTTTAGGAAGGGGCCACGGCTACGAGCAGTACTTC. Its translation: CASSLGRGHGYEQYF.

This chain joins TRBV4-3 and TRBJ1-2; 9 bases align to TRBD1. V lost 3 bases and J lost 0; bases outside the gene matches: 14. The germline gives CDR1 LGHNA, CDR2 YSLEER. This CDR3 contains 19 residues. Written as DNA, the CDR3 is TGCGCCAGCAGCCAGGATCCGGGACAGGGTGGTTACGCTAACTATGGCTACACCTTC. It yields the protein CASSQDPGQGGYANYGYTF.

This clonotype has only a few counts. The chain uses TRBV5-1 and TRBJ2-2, with D perhaps given as TRBD1 or TRBD2 (5 bases each). The V end lost 4 bases, the J end lost 9 bases, and 13 bases lay between the germline ends. The V gene's germline CDR1 is SGHRS and CDR2 YFSETQ. There are 13 residues in the CDR3. Here the CDR3 DNA reads TGCGCCAGCAGCATCCGGGACCCCCGGGAGCTGTTTTTT. Protein product: CASSIRDPRELFF.

This clonotype was counted a few times. This chain links TRBV5-1 with TRBJ1-6, with D unresolved. Germline lookup yields CDR1 SGHRS and CDR2 YFSETQ. The ends were cut back, 2 bases at V and 6 bases at J, with 9 bases in the middle. The length of the CDR3 is 14 residues. CDR3 coding DNA: TGCGCCAGCAGCTTCGGACGGAGTAATTCACCCCTCCACTTT. Translated, it gives CASSFGRSNSPLHF.

This clonotype was observed a handful of times. The CDR3 DNA reads as TGCGCCAGCAGCTTGGTTCTTTCAAACACTGAAGCTTTCTTT. This codes for CASSLVLSNTEAFF. This rearrangement joins TRBV5-1 to TRBJ1-1; D unresolved. CDR1 and CDR2 (germline): SGHRS, YFSETQ. This CDR3 contains 14 residues. Between the trimmed V and J ends, which lost 0 bases and 2 bases, there was a span of 8 bases.

This chain links TRBV5-5 with TRBJ2-2; D might be TRBD2 (5 bases). The CDR3 has 14 amino acids. The V end lost 0 bases, the J end lost 8 bases, and 11 bases lay between the germline ends. CDR1 and CDR2 from the germline V gene are SGHKS and YYEKEE (reference sequence). CDR3 bases: TGTGCCAGCAGCTTGGACATCAGAGGGGGGGAGCTGTTTTTT. Translation: CASSLDIRGGELFF.

The chain links TRBV29-1 to TRBJ2-6, with D perhaps matching TRBD1 (6 bases). Germline values: CDR1 SQVTM, CDR2 ANQGSEA. CDR3 length equals 14 residues. V lost 4 bases and J 3 bases, leaving 10 bases between the germline ends. The CDR3 DNA reads as TGCAGCGTTGCAGGGGACGATGGGGCCAACGTCCTGACTTTC. As protein: CSVAGDDGANVLTF. Drawing the rest from reference TRBV29-1 and TRBJ2-6, the complete variable domain is SAVISQKPSRDICQRGTSLTIQCQVDSQVTMMFWYRQQPGQSLTLIATANQGSEATYESGFVIDKFPISRPNLTFSTLTVSNMSPEDSSIYLCSVAGDDGANVLTFGAGSRLTVL.

This clonotype was counted a few times. The genes are TRBV21-1 and TRBJ2-3; whether TRBD1, the table's D call, matches the DNA was not checked. TRBV21-1 is classified as a pseudogene. The CDR3 is 17 amino acids. The CDR3 sequence: CASSKARDRGVADTQYF. CDR3 sequence (DNA): TGTGCCAGCAGCAAAGCCAGGGACAGGGGAGTAGCAGATACGCAGTATTTT.

The chain combines TRBV18 with TRBJ2-1; 8 bases match TRBD2. Germline V gene data show CDR1 as KGHSH and CDR2 as LQKENI. The CDR3 contains 14 residues. With V trimmed by 1 base and J by 8 bases, 4 bases remained unmatched. The CDR3 sequence is CASSPLLAGDEQFF. CDR3 DNA: TGTGCCAGCTCACCACTGCTAGCGGGTGATGAGCAGTTCTTC.

The chain joins TRBV20-1 to TRBJ2-7; 8 bases agree with TRBD2. The V and J ends lost 4 bases and 6 bases, in that order; junction bases with no gene match: 11. Germline V gives CDR1 DFQATT, CDR2 SNEGSKA (reference sequence). The CDR3 spans 14 residues. The CDR3 region has the DNA TGCAGTGCTATGTCTTCCAGCGGGAGTGTCGAGCAGTACTTC. Protein: CSAMSSSGSVEQYF.

The chain links TRBV18 to TRBJ2-7, with D tentatively TRBD1 or TRBD2 (5 bases each). The CDR3 extends over 15 amino acids. V lost 3 bases and J lost 5, with 17 bases in between. CDR1 and CDR2 (germline): KGHSH, LQKENI. The CDR3 region is CASSPSPEGTHEQYF. The CDR3, as DNA: TGTGCCAGCTCACCCTCCCCGGAAGGGACCCACGAGCAGTACTTC.

This clonotype was detected ten times or more. V and J are TRBV4-3 and TRBJ2-3, with unresolved D. The CDR3 runs 15 residues. Germline V gene data show CDR1 as LGHNA and CDR2 as YSLEER. Trimming pared 1 base from V and 4 bases from J, leaving 12 bases between. CDR3 coding DNA: TGCGCCAGCAGCCAAGGGGGTTTACCCGCAGATACGCAGTATTTT. Its protein product is CASSQGGLPADTQYF.

This clonotype showed up just a few times. The chain joins TRBV20-1 to TRBJ1-2; 7 nucleotides agree with TRBD1. After removal of 6 bases from V and 3 bases from J, the junction contained 22 bases not matched to a gene. Germline assignment: CDR1 DFQATT and CDR2 SNEGSKA (reference sequence). CDR3 length: 18 amino acids. The CDR3 nucleotides are TGCAGTGCCCGACCCCAGAGCCCGGACAGGCTTAGTCACTATGGCTACACCTTC. As protein: CSARPQSPDRLSHYGYTF.

The rearrangement links TRBV29-1 to TRBJ2-3; 9 positions match TRBD1. Looked up from germline, CDR1 is SQVTM and CDR2 is ANQGSEA. Trimming took 5 bases from V and 5 from J; bases not matched to a gene: 8. This CDR3 has 14 amino acids. The CDR3 spells CSVTNRGRGDTQYF. The DNA for the CDR3 is TGCAGCGTTACTAACAGGGGGCGCGGAGATACGCAGTATTTT.

This chain joins TRBV7-6 and TRBJ1-2, with 7 nucleotides matching TRBD1. CDR1 SGHVS and CDR2 FNYEAQ come from the germline V gene. The CDR3 totals 16 residues. V was clipped by 0 bases and J by 5 bases; unmatched bases: 9. As DNA, the CDR3 is TGTGCCAGCAGCTTAGCGTTGAGGGGGCATGGGTATGGCTACACCTTC. It encodes CASSLALRGHGYGYTF.

This clonotype was observed a few times. The junction shows a germline mismatch at one end, possibly a read error. The chain uses TRBV7-3 and TRBJ2-5; weak D call: TRBD2 (5 bases). The J call may be incorrect, as the DNA end agrees better with TRBJ2-1. CDR1 is SGHTA, CDR2 FQGTGA, per germline. CDR3 size: 13 residues. The CDR3: CAGSLNRGNEQFF. The CDR3 DNA is TGTGCCGGCAGCTTAAATCGGGGCAATGAGCAGTTCTTC.

This clonotype has a handful of counts. The chain uses TRBV18 and TRBJ2-5; 8 nucleotides line up with TRBD1. The length of the CDR3 is 16 residues. V lost 3 bases, J lost 5 bases, and 11 bases stayed unmatched. CDR1 is KGHSH, CDR2 LQKENI, per germline. The CDR3 DNA reads TGTGCCAGCTCACCCTGGGCAGGGGGCTTGGTGGAGACCCAGTACTTC. This sequence encodes CASSPWAGGLVETQYF.

This clonotype was recorded a few times. The CDR3 is CATSATSGLTDTQYF. CDR3 nucleotides: TGTGCCACCTCCGCTACTAGCGGACTCACAGATACGCAGTATTTT. The V and J genes are TRBV15 and TRBJ2-3, with 8 bases that match TRBD2. This CDR3 is 15 amino acids long. Germline V CDR1 and CDR2: LNHNV, YYDKDF (reference sequence). V lost 8 bases, J lost 2 bases, and 9 bases stayed unmatched.

The genes are TRBV3-1 and TRBJ1-4, with D possibly TRBD1 on 5 matching bases. Trimming took off 1 base at V and 4 bases at J, with 10 bases between the two ends. The CDR3 totals 15 residues. CDR1 is LGHDT and CDR2 is YNNKEL in the germline V gene (reference sequence). CDR3 sequence: CASSQVGRINEKLFF. Written as DNA, the CDR3 is TGTGCCAGCAGCCAAGTGGGACGGATTAATGAAAAACTGTTTTTT.